What follows are 8 T cell receptor beta chains derived from one specimen sequenced in a study of blood T cells in healthy people across ages. It was with a sample-barcoded 5' primer and a J-beta primer mix that a second PCR of roughly 6 to 12 cycles was run. Using its own MiXCR run on the 5' RACE reads, TCRdb lists one record per CDR3 protein. Of 730,000 or so distinct CDR3 sequences in the sample, around 40% were seen once. The sequencing sample was made of blood. The receptor set was obtained from a woman aged 60 to 75 in good health.

This clonotype was counted once. V and J are TRBV7-9 and TRBJ1-5; 10 bases match TRBD1. V lost 5 bases to trimming and J lost 7 bases; unmatched junction nucleotides: 8. This CDR3 contains 15 residues. Germline lookup yields CDR1 SEHNR and CDR2 FQNEAQ (reference sequence). CDR3 DNA: TGTGCCAGCAGCGATCAGACAGGGGGCGGCCAGCCCCAGCATTTT. As protein: CASSDQTGGGQPQHF. The complete variable domain, with remaining parts taken from reference TRBV7-9 and TRBJ1-5, reads DTGVSQNPRHKITKRGQNVTFRCDPISEHNRLYWYRQTLGQGPEFLTYFQNEAQLEKSRLLSDRFSAERPKGSFSTLEIQRTEQGDSAMYLCASSDQTGGGQPQHFGDGTRLSIL.

Concerning this clonotype: This clone may be a read error of a much larger clone one base away. The chain has TRBV12-3 or TRBV12-4 and TRBJ2-7; D is perhaps TRBD1 (6 bases). Trimming cost V 8 bases and J 2 bases, with 19 bases left between them. The length of the CDR3 is 15 residues. CDR3 region: CASCEVEKGAYEQYF. CDR3 DNA: TGTGCCAGCTGTGAGGTCGAGAAGGGGGCCTACGAGCAGTACTTC.

This clonotype has a count of ten or more. At one end, the junction sequence differs from germline, possibly due to a read error. This rearrangement joins TRBV4-3 to TRBJ2-1; TRBD2 aligns across 8 bases. The CDR3 runs 16 residues. Germline CDR1 LGHNA, CDR2 YSLEER. The CDR3 loop reads CASSQAASGGYNEQFF. DNA for the CDR3: TGTGCCAGCAGCCAGGCCGCGAGCGGGGGCTACAATGAGCAGTTCTTC.

About this clonotype itself: A much larger clone differs from this one at a single base, so this may be a read error. This chain connects TRBV12-3 or TRBV12-4 to TRBJ2-3, with D uncertain. The CDR3 is 10 residues long. The chain's CDR3 is CANSADTQYF. CDR3 DNA sequence: TGTGCCAACAGTGCGGATACGCAGTATTTT.

This clonotype came up a few times. The chain couples TRBV27 to TRBJ2-7; no clear D. V lost 10 bases to trimming and J lost 3 bases, with 16 bases between them. The germline CDR1 and CDR2 sequences are MNHEY and SMNVEV (reference sequence). This CDR3 has 13 amino acids. CDR3 in amino acids: CAIYRDTDYEQYF. CDR3 sequence (DNA): TGTGCCATCTACAGAGACACTGACTACGAGCAGTACTTC.

This chain links TRBV29-1 with TRBJ1-4; TRBD1 matches at 9 bases. The CDR3 is 13 amino acids. The V gene's germline CDR1 is SQVTM and CDR2 ANQGSEA. V lost 7 bases, J lost 4 bases, and 4 bases stayed unmatched. CDR3: CSAVTGGNEKLFF. The CDR3 DNA reads as TGCAGCGCTGTGACAGGGGGTAATGAAAAACTGTTTTTT.

The CDR3 nucleotides read TGTGCCAGCAGCCCCCTCGAGGGGATTGAGACCCAGTACTTC. Protein sequence: CASSPLEGIETQYF. The rearrangement joins TRBV3-1 to TRBJ2-5, with D perhaps TRBD1 or TRBD2 (5 bases each). This CDR3 is built from 14 residues. Looked up from germline, CDR1 is LGHDT and CDR2 is YNNKEL (reference sequence). V gave up 4 bases and J gave up 5 bases, with 14 bases separating them.

The table lists this clonotype with a few counts. CDR3 in DNA: TGTGCCAGCAGTCTCCTATCGGGACAGGGTGGTTCACCCCTCCACTTT. Translated, it gives CASSLLSGQGGSPLHF. The chain recombines TRBV7-3 with TRBJ1-6; TRBD1 agrees at 9 bases. The length of the CDR3 is 16 residues. Germline V gene sequence: CDR1 SGHTA, CDR2 FQGTGA. J was trimmed by 9 bases and V by 6 bases; bases with no gene match: 12. Filled out from reference TRBV7-3 and TRBJ1-6, the complete variable domain reads GAGVSQTPSNKVTEKGKYVELRCDPISGHTALYWYRQSLGQGPEFLIYFQGTGAADDSGLPNDRFFAVRPEGSVSTLKIQRTERGDSAVYLCASSLLSGQGGSPLHFGNGTRLTVT.